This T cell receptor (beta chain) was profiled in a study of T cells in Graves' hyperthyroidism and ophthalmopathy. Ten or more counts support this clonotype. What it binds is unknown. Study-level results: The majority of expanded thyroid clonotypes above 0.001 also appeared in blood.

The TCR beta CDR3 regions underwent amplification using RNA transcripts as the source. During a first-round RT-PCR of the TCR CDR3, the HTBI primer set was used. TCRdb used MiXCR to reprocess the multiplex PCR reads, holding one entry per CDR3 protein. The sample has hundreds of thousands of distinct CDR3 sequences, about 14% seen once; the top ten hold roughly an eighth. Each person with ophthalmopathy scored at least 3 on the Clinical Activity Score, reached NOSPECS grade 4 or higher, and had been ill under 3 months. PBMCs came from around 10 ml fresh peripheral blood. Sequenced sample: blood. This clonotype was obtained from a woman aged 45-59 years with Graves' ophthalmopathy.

In DNA, the CDR3 is TGTGCCAGCAGTATCGCCGGGCAGGGCCCCTTGCGGGAGACCCAGTACTTC. Its translation is CASSIAGQGPLRETQYF. The genes are TRBV12-3 or TRBV12-4 and TRBJ2-5; D possibly corresponds to TRBD1 (5 bases). Trimming left V 5 bases short and J 5 bases short, with 24 bases between. The CDR3 extends over 17 amino acids.